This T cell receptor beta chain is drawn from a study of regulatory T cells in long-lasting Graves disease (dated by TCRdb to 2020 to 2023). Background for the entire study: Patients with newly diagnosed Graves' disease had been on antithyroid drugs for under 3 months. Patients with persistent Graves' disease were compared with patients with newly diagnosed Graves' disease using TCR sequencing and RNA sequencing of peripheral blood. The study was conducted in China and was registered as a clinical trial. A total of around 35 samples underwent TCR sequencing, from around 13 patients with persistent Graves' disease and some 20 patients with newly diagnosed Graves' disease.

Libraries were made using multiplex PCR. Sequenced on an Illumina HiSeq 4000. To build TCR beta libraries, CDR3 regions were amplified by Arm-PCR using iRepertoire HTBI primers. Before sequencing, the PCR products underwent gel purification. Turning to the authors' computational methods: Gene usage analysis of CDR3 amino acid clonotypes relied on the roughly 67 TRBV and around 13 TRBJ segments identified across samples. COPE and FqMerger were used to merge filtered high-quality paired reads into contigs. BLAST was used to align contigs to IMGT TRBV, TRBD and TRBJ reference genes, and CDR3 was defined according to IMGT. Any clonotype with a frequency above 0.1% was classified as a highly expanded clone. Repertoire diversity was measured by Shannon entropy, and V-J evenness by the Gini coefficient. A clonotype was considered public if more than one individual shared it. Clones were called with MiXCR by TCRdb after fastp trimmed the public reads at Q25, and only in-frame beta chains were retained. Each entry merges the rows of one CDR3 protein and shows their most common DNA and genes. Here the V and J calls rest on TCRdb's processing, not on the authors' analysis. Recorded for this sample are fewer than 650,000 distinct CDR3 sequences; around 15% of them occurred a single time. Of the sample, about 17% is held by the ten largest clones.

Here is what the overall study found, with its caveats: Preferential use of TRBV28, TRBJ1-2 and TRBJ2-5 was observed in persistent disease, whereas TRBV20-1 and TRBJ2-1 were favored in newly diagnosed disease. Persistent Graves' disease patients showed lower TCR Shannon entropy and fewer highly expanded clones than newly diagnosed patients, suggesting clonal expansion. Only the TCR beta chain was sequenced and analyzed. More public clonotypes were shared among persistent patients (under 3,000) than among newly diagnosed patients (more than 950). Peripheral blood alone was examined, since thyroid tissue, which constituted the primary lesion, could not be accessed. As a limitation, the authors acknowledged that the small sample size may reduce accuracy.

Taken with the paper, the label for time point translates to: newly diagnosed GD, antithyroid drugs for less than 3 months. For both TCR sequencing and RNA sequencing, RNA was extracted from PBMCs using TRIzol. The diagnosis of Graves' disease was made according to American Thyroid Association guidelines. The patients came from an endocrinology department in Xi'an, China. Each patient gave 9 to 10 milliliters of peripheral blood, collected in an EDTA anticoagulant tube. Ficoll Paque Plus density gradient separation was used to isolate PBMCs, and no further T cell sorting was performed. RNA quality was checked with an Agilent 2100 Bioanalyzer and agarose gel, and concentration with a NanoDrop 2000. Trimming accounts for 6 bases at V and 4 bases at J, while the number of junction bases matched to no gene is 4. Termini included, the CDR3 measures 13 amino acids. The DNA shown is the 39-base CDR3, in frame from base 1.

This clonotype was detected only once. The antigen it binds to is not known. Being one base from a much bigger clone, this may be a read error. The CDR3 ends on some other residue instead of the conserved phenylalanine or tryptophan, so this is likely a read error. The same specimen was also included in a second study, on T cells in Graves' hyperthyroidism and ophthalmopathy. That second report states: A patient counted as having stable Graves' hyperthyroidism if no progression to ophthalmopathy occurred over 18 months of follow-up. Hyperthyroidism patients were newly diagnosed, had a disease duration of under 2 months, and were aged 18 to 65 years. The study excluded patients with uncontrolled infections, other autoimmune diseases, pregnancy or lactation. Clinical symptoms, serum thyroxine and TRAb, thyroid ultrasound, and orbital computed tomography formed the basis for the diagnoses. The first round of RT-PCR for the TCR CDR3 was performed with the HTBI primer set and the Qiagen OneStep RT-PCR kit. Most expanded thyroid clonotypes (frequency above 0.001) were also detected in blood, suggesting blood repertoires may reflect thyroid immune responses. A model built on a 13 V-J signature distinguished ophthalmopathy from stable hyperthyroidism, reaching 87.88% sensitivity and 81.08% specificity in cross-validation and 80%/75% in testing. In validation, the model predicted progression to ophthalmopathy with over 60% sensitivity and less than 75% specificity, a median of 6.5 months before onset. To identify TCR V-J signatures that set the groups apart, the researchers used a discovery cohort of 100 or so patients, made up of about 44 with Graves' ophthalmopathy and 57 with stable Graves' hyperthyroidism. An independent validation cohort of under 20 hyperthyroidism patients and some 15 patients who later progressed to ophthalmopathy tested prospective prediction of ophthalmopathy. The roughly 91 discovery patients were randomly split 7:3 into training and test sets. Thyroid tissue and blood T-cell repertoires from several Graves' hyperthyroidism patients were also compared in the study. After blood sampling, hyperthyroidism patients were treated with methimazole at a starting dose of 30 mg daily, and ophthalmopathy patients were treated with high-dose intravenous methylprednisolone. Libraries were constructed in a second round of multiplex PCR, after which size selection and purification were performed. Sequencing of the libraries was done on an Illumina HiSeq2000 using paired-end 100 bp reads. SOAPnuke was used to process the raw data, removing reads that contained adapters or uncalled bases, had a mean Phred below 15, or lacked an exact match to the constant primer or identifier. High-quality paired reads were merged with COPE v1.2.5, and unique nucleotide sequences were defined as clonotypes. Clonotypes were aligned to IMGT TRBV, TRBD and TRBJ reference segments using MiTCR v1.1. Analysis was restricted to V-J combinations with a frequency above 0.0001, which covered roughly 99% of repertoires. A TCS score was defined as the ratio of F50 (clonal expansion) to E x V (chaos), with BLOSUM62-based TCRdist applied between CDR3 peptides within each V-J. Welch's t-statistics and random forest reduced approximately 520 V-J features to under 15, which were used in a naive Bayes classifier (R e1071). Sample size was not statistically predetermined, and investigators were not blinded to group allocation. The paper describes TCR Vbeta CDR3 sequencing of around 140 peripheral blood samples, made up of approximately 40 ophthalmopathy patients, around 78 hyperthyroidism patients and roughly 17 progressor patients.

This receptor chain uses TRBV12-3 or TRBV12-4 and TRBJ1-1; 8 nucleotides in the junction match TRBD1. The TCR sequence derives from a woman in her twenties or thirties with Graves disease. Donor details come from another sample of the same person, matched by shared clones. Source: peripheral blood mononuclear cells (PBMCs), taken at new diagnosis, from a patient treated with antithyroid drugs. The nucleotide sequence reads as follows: TGTGCCAGCAGACTACAGGGGGGCACTGAAGCTTTCCTT. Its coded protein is CASRLQGGTEAFL.